This T cell receptor beta chain was documented in a study of shared clonotypes between healthy human individuals. The ends were cut back, 5 bases at V and 3 bases at J, with 19 bases in the middle. Germline CDR1 is SEHNR and CDR2 is FQNEAQ (reference sequence). The CDR3 runs to 17 residues. Assay: immunoSEQ multiplex PCR; the TCRdb copy retains only in-frame clones and omits some. The sample gives roughly 2.1 million clones, about 92% of which show up once; 1.5% to 2% is in the top ten. The naive CD8 subset, CD45RO-negative cells positively selected for CCR7, excluded terminally differentiated effector memory CD45RA+ cells.

This clonotype was obtained from a man younger than 35 in good health. Some clones in this sample may be carry-over from other donors' samples. Input material: naive CD8+ T cells from PBMCs. The J gene is TRBJ2-2, the V gene TRBV7-9; possible D gene TRBD2, 7 bases. In DNA form, the CDR3 reads TGTGCCAGCAGCCCCATGGGGGGGACACAATACACCGGGGAGCTGTTTTTT. Protein product: CASSPMGGTQYTGELFF.